This T cell receptor (beta chain) was documented in a study of blood T cell repertoires in COVID-19. Background on the study: The samples span acute and convalescent COVID-19 from the United States, Italy and Spain. Sample material is recorded as cDNA or gDNA derived from T cells, B-cell-depleted T cells, or PBMCs.

The ends were cut back, 7 bases at V and 8 bases at J, with 23 bases in the middle. This CDR3 is built from 15 residues. The V gene's germline CDR1 is MDHEN and CDR2 SYDVKM. As originally analysed: Estimation of nucleated cell counts relied on the amplification of reference gene primers. The protocol was immunoSEQ multiplex PCR, while the TCRdb copy is restricted to in-frame clones and leaves out a portion. V and J calls and clone size are given by that table; D and trimming were obtained from the DNA. The sample comprises approximately 220,000 clones, approximately 83% of which are singletons, and roughly 2.4% rests with the top ten.

The clonotype comes from a woman aged 55-75 years with acute or convalescent COVID-19. The V call is TRBV28, the J call TRBJ1-2; no reliable D call. The sequenced sample was peripheral blood. The CDR3 here is CASTPLGESPGGYTF. The CDR3 DNA reads TGTGCCAGCACACCGCTCGGGGAATCCCCCGGAGGCTACACCTTC.